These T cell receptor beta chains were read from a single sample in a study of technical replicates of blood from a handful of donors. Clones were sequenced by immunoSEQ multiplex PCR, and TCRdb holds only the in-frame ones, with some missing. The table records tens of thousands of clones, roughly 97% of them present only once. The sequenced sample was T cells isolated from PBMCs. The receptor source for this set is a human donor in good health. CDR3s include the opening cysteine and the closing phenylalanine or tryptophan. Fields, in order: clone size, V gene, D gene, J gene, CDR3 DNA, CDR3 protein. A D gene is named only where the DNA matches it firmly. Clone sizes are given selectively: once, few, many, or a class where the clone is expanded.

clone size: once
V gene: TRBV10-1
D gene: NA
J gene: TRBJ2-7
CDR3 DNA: TGCGCCAGCAGGGACTCTGCATACGAGCAGTACTTC
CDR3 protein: CASRDSAYEQYF

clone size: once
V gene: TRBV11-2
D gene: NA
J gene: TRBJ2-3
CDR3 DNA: TGTGCCAGCAGTCTTATCTCCGATACGCAGTATTTT
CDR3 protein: CASSLISDTQYF

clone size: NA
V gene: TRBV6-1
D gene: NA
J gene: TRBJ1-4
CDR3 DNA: TGTGCCAGCACAGTGGGGAGTGAAAAACTGTTTTTT
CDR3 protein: CASTVGSEKLFF

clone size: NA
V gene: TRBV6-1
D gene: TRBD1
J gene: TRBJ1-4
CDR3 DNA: TGTGCCAGCAGCTGGACAGGGAACGAAAAACTGTTTTTT
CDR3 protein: CASSWTGNEKLFF

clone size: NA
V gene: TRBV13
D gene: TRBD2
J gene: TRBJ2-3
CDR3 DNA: TGTGCCAGCAGCCTCCGGACTAGCGGGGCAGATACGCAGTATTTT
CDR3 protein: CASSLRTSGADTQYF

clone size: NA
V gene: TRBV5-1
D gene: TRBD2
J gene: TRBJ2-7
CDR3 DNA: TGCGCCAGCAGCCCGGGGACTAGCGGGAGTCCTGGTATGGGCGAGCAGTACTTC
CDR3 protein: CASSPGTSGSPGMGEQYF

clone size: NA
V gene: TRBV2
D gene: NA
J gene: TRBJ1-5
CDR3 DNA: TGTGCCAGCAGTCGCGGGAATGATCAGCCCCAGCATTTT
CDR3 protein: CASSRGNDQPQHF

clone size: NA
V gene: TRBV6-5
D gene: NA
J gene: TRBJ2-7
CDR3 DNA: TGTGCCAGCAGTCTTTCAGGGGCGAGCTACGAGCAGTACTTC
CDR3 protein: CASSLSGASYEQYF

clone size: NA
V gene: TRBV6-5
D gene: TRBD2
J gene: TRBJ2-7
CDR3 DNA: TGTGCCAGCAGAACTAGCGGGAGTCTGTACTTC
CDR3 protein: CASRTSGSLYF

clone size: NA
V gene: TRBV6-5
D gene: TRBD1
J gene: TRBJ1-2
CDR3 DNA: TGTGCCAGCACGACAGGGGAAGGGGGCTATGGCTACACCTTC
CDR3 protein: CASTTGEGGYGYTF

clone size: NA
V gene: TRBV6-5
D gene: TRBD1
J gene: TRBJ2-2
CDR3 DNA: TGTGCCAGCAGTTGGACAGGAGAGGCCGGGGAGCTGTTTTTT
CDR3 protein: CASSWTGEAGELFF

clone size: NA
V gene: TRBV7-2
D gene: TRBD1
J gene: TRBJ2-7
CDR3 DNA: TGTGCCAGCAGCTTAAGTGTTGACAGGGGAGGCGAGCAGTACTTC
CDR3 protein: CASSLSVDRGGEQYF

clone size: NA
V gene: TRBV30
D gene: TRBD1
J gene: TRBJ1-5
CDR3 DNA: TGTGCCTGGAGTTCGGGGACAGGGGGCCTTAGCAATCAGCCCCAGCATTTT
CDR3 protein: CAWSSGTGGLSNQPQHF

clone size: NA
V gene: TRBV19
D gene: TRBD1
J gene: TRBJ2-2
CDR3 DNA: TGTGCCAGCCAAGAACAGGGGCCCACCGGGGAGCTGTTTTTT
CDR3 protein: CASQEQGPTGELFF

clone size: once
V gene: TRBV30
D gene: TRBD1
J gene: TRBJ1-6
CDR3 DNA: TGTGCCATAGACAGGGGCATGGAGTCACCCCTCCACTTT
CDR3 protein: CAIDRGMESPLHF

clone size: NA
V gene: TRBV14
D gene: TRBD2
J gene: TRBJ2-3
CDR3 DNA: TGTGCCAGCAGCCAAGGTACGGGACTAACCTTCACAGATACGCAGTATTTT
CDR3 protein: CASSQGTGLTFTDTQYF

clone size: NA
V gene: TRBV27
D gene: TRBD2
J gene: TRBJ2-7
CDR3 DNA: TGTGCCAGCAGTCCCGGACTAGCGGGAGGTCACGAGCAGTACTTC
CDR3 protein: CASSPGLAGGHEQYF

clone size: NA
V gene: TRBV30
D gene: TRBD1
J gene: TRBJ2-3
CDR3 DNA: TGTGCCTGGAGTGAGACAGGGTACGGCACAGATACGCAGTATTTT
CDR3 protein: CAWSETGYGTDTQYF

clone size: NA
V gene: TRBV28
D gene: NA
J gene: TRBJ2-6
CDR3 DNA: TGTGCCAGCAGTTGGACTTTCTCTGGGGCCAACGTCCTGACTTTC
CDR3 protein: CASSWTFSGANVLTF

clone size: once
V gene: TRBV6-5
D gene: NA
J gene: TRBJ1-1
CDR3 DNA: TGTGCCAGCAGTCTGGGCCCGAACACTGAAGCTTTCTTT
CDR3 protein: CASSLGPNTEAFF

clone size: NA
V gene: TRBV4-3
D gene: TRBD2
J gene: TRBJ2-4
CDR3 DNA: TGCGCCAGCAGCCCCAGACTAGCGGGAGAGCCAGGCACAGCCAAAAACATTCAGTACTTC
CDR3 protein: CASSPRLAGEPGTAKNIQYF

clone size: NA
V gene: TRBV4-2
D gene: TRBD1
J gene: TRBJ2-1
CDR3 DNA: TGTGCCAGCAGCCAAGTTCTCTTTGACAGGGTCAATGAGCAGTTCTTC
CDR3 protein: CASSQVLFDRVNEQFF

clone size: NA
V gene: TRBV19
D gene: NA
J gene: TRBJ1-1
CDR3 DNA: TGTGCCAGTAGTGAAAGACGACAGGTTATGAACACTGAAGCTTTCTTT
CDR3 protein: CASSERRQVMNTEAFF

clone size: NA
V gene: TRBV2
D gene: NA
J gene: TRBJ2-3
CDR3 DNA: TGTGCCAGCAGTGGGTCGGGAAATTGGGCAGATACGCAGTATTTT
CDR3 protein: CASSGSGNWADTQYF

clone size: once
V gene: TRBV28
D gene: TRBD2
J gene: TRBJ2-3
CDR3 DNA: TGTGCCAGCAGTCCCAGGACTAGCAGTAGCACAGATACGCAGTATTTT
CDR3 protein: CASSPRTSSSTDTQYF

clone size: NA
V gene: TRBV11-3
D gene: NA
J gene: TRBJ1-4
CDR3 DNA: TGTGCCAGCAGCTTTGAGAATGAAAAACTGTTTTTT
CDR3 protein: CASSFENEKLFF

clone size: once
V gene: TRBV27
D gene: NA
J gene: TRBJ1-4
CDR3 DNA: TGTGCCAGCAGCTACAGGGATGCAACTAATGAAAAACTGTTTTTT
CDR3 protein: CASSYRDATNEKLFF

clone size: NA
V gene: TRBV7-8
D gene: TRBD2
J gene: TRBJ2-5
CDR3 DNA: TGTGCCAGCAGCTTAGGGGGTAGCGGGAGGGCCTGGGAGACCCAGTACTTC
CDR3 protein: CASSLGGSGRAWETQYF

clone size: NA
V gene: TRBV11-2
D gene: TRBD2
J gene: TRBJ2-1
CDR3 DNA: TGTGCCAGCAGAGTTGGGACTAGCGGGATCAGCGATGAGCAGTTCTTC
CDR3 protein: CASRVGTSGISDEQFF

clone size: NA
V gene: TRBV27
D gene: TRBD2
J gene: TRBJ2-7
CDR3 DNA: TGTGCCAGCAGTTCTAGGACTAGCGGGAGGCACGAGCAGTACTTC
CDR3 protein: CASSSRTSGRHEQYF

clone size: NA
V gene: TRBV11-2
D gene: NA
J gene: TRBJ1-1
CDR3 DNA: TGTGCCAGCAGCGGGACTCTATACACTGAAGCTTTCTTT
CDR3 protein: CASSGTLYTEAFF